Listed here is a single T cell receptor (beta chain). The antigen remains unidentified. A single record per CDR3 protein comes from TCRdb applying MiXCR to the 5' RACE reads. The sample lists about 530,000 distinct CDR3 sequences, about 16% seen once, with 0.44% in the top ten. This specimen belongs to a study of identical twins. Losses at the gene ends were 5 bases for V and 5 bases for J; bases not matched to a gene: 14. The length of the CDR3 is 18 residues. The study, taken as a whole, reports: Without tracking the same donors, conclusions rested on cross-sectional statistical analysis.

This sample also belongs to another study, concerning yellow fever vaccine responses in identical twins.

This clonotype was sampled from a woman aged 18-29 years in good health. The chain joins TRBV12-3 or TRBV12-4 to TRBJ2-5, with 13 bases fitting TRBD2. Specimen: CD4+ T cells sorted from blood. In nucleotides, the CDR3 is TGTGCCAGCAGTAGGTCCGTACTAGCGGGAGGGCGAGCGGAGACCCAGTACTTC. Amino acid sequence: CASSRSVLAGGRAETQYF.